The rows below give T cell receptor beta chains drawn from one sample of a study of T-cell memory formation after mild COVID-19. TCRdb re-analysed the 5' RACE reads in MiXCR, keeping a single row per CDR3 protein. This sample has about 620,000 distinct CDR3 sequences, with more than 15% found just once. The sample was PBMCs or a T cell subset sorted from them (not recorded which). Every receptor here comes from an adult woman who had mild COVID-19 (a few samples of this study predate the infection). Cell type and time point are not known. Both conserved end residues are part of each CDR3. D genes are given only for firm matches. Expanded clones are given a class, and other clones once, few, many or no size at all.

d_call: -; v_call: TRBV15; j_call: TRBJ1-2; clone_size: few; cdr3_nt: TGTGCCACCAGCGCGTCGAGTTCGAACGCCAAATTAGCTAACTATGGCTACACCTTC; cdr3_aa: CATSASSSNAKLANYGYTF
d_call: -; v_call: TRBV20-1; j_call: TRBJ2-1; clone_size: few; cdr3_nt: TGCAGTGCTCTCTCCCGGGAGCACAATGAGCAGTTCTTC; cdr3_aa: CSALSREHNEQFF
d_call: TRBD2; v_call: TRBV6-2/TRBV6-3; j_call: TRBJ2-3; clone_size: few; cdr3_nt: TGTGCCAGCGCGATGGCGGGGGTAACAGATACGCAGTATTTT; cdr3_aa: CASAMAGVTDTQYF
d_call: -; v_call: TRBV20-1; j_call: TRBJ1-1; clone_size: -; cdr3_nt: TGCAGTGCTAGAGACTGGTCGGGACCTACTGAAGCTTTCTTT; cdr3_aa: CSARDWSGPTEAFF
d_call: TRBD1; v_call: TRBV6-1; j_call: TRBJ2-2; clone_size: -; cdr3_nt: TGTGCCAGCAGTCCAAGGGGACAGGAGGTCGGGGAGCTGTTTTTT; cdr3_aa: CASSPRGQEVGELFF
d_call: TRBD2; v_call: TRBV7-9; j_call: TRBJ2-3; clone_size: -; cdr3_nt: TGTGCCAGCAGCTTAGGTGTTAGCGGGGTGACAGATACGCAGTATTTT; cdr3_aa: CASSLGVSGVTDTQYF
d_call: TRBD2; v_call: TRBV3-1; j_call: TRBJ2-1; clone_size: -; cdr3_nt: TGTGCCGTCCACGACAGCGGGGACTACAATGAGCAGTTCTTC; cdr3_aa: CAVHDSGDYNEQFF
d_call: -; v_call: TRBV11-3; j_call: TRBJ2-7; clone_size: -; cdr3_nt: TGTGCCAGCCGCTCCAGGGTATGGGACGAGCAGTACTTC; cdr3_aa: CASRSRVWDEQYF
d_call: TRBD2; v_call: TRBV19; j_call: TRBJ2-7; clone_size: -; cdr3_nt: TGTGCCAGTAGCCGGACCCACCTAGCGGGGCGAGCCTACGAGCAGTACTTC; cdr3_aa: CASSRTHLAGRAYEQYF
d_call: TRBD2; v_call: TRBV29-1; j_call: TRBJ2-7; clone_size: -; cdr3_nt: TGCAGCGCCAAGCCGGGACTAGGACCAGACGAGCAGTACTTC; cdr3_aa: CSAKPGLGPDEQYF
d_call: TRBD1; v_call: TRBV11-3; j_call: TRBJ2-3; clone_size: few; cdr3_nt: TGTGCCAGCAGCTTAGGACAGGGCCATACAGATACGCAGTATTTT; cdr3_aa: CASSLGQGHTDTQYF
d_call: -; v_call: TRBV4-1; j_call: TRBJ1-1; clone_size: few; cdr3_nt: TGCGCCAGCAGCCAATTCATCCTGGGTCGCACTGAAGCTTTCTTT; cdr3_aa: CASSQFILGRTEAFF
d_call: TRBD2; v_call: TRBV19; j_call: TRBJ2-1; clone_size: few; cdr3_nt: TGTGCCAGTAGCAATCTAGCGGGTAATGAGCAGTTCTTC; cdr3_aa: CASSNLAGNEQFF
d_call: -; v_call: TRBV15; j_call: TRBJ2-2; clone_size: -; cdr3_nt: TGTGCCACCAGCAGAGATAGAGCGGACACCGGGGAGCTGTTTTTT; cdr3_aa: CATSRDRADTGELFF
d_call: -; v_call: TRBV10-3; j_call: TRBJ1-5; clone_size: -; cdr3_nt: TGTGCCATCAGTGGGCCAGAGAATCAGCCCCAGCATTTT; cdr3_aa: CAISGPENQPQHF
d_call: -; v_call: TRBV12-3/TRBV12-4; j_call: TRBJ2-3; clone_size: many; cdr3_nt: TGTGCCAGCAGTTTACTGGACACCACGCAGTATTTT; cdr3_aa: CASSLLDTTQYF
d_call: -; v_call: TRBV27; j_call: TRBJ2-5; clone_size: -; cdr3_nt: TGTGCCAGCAGTTCCAGGGTAGGAGAGACCCAGTACTTC; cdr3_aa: CASSSRVGETQYF
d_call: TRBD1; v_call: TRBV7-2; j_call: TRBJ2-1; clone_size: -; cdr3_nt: TGTGCCAGCAGCTTAATTCCCGCCAGAACGAGACAGGGATGGTCCTACAATGAGCAGTTCTTC; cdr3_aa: CASSLIPARTRQGWSYNEQFF
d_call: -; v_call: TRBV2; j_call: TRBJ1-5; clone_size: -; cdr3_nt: TGTGCCAGCAGGAGGACGGCCAATCAGCCCCAGCATTTT; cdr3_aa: CASRRTANQPQHF
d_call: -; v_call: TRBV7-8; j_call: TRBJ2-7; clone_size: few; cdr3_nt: TGTGCCAGCAGACAACTCACTCCGGGACGGGACTCCTACGAGCAGTACTTC; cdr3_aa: CASRQLTPGRDSYEQYF
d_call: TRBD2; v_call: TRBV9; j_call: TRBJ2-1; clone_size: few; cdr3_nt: TGTGCCAGCAGCCCCCCTGCGGGGGGACTAGGTACTGAGCAGTTCTTC; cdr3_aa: CASSPPAGGLGTEQFF
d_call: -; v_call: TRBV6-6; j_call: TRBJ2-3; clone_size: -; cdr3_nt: TGTGCCAGCAGATCCGGGAGACCCACAGATACGCAGTATTTT; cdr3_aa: CASRSGRPTDTQYF
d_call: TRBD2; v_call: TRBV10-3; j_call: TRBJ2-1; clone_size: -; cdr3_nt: TGTGCCATCAGTGAGTCGACTAGCGGGGGGCTCGGGGAGCAGTTCTTC; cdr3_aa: CAISESTSGGLGEQFF
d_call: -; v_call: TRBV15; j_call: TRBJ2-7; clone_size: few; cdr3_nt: TGTGCCACCAGCAGTCCTCAACGTCGGATCCCCTACGAGCAGTACTTC; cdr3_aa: CATSSPQRRIPYEQYF
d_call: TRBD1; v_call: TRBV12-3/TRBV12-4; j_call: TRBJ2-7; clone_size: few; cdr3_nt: TGTGCCAGCAGTCCCCGACAGGGGAGCTCCTACGAGCAGTACTTC; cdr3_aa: CASSPRQGSSYEQYF
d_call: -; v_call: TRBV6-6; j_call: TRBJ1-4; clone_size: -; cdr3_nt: TGTGCCAGCAGTTACCCAGCTAATGAAAAACTGTTTTTT; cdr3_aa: CASSYPANEKLFF
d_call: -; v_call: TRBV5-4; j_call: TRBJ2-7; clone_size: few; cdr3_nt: TGTGCCAGCAGTACTCCAGGGAACCCCTACGAGCAGTACTTC; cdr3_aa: CASSTPGNPYEQYF
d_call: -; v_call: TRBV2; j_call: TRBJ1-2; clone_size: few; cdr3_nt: TGTGCCAGCAGTGAAGAGGGTTTGGGTGGCTACACCTTC; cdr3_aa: CASSEEGLGGYTF
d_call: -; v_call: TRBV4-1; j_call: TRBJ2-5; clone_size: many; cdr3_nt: TGCGCCAGCAGCCAAGGGTACCAGGGGCTTGGGACCCAGTACTTC; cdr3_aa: CASSQGYQGLGTQYF
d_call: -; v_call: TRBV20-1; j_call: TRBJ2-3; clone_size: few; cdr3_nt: TGCAGTGCTAATTTCCCACGGGGTAGCACAGATACGCAGTATTTT; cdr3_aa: CSANFPRGSTDTQYF
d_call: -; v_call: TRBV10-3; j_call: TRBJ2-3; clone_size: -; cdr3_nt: TGTGCCATCAGTGAGCGAGCGGGCCGAGCACGAGATACGCAGTATTTT; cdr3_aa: CAISERAGRARDTQYF
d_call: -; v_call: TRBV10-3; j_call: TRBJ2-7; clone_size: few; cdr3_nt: TGTGCCATCTCGGGATCATCCAAGGCGGTCTACGAGCAGTACTTC; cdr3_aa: CAISGSSKAVYEQYF
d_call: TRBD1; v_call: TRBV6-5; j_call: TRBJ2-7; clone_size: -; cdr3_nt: TGTGCCAGCAGTTTAGATTCCGGGACAGCCTACGAGCAGTACTTC; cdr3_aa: CASSLDSGTAYEQYF
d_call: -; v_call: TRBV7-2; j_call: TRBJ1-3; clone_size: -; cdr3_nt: TGTGCCAGCAGACTCGGGACGGTCTCTGGAAACACCATATATTTT; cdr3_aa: CASRLGTVSGNTIYF
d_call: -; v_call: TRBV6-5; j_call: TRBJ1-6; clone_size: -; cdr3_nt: TGTGCCAGCAGTTACGACAGTGACAATTCACCCCTCCACTTT; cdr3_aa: CASSYDSDNSPLHF
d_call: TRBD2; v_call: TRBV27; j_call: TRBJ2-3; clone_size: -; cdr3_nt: TGTGCCAGCAGAGGGCGGGGGGGCTTTTCAGATACGCAGTATTTT; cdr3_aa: CASRGRGGFSDTQYF
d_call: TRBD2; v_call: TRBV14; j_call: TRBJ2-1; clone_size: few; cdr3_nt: TGTGCCAGCAGCCAAGGGTGGCTAGCGGGAGATGAGCAGTTCTTC; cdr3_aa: CASSQGWLAGDEQFF
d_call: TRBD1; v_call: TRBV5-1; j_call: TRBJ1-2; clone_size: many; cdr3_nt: TGCGCCAGCAGCTTTACAGGGGAAAGTGCTAACTATGGCTACACCTTC; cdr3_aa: CASSFTGESANYGYTF
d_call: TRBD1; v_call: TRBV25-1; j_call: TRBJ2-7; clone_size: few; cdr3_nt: TGTGCCAGCAGTGGCCGGGGACAGGGGTTAACCCCCTACGAGCAGTACTTC; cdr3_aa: CASSGRGQGLTPYEQYF